This TCR beta chain appears in the sequencing data of a study of regulatory T cells in long-lasting Graves disease. Study context: Persistent Graves' disease denoted over 5 years of antithyroid drugs plus positive TSH receptor antibodies.

Researchers made TCR beta libraries by using iRepertoire HTBI primers and running Arm-PCR on CDR3 regions. One entry per CDR3 protein results from TCRdb running MiXCR on the multiplex PCR reads. The sample records fewer than 550,000 distinct CDR3 sequences, about a fifth being singletons. Overall study results and limits: Study was limited to peripheral blood, excluding thyroid tissue. The study found TRBV28, TRBJ1-2 and TRBJ2-5 favored in persistent disease. Lower TCR diversity was seen in persistent Graves' patients than in newly diagnosed ones.

Regarding this clonotype: The antigen is unknown.

The CDR3 loop spans 16 amino acids. The germline CDR1 and CDR2 sequences are DFQATT and SNEGSKA (reference sequence). With 3 bases removed from V and 3 bases from J, the gap between germline ends came to 21 bases. Time point described: persistent/refractory GD, antithyroid drugs over 5 years with positive TRAb. PBMC-extracted RNA yielded the TCR library. The TCR originated in a female donor with Graves disease. Sample: peripheral blood mononuclear cells (PBMCs), taken when the disease was refractory, from a patient treated with antithyroid drugs. The genes are TRBV20-1 and TRBJ2-7; D is unresolved. CDR3 DNA sequence: TGCAGTGCTAGGTCCCCAGGCCCCACCGCCCACTACGAGCAGTACTTC. Encoded protein: CSARSPGPTAHYEQYF.